The present T cell receptor (beta chain) was sequenced within a study of STAT5B mutations in CD4+ large granular lymphocyte leukemia. Here immunoSEQ multiplex PCR was the method, and the copy in TCRdb shows in-frame clones only, minus some. The table records under 35,000 clones, around 82% of them present only once. The CDR3 runs 12 residues. The ends were cut back, 3 bases at V and 6 bases at J, with 8 bases in the middle. Germline loops: CDR1 LNHDA, CDR2 SQIVND (reference sequence). As for this clone: Its specificity is not known.

Whole-study results and caveats: Without putative leukemic clones, patient CD4-sorted repertoires remained more clonal than healthy CD4+ repertoires. Top patient clones used TRBV06 genes more often: 8/27 versus 2/35 in controls.

The specimen sequenced was CD4+ T cells from blood buffy coats. The clonotype originates from a human donor in good health. The chain is built from TRBV19 and TRBJ1-2; no clear D gene. CDR3 DNA: TGTGCCAGTAGTATCCCCCCCCATGGCTACACCTTC. Translated: CASSIPPHGYTF.